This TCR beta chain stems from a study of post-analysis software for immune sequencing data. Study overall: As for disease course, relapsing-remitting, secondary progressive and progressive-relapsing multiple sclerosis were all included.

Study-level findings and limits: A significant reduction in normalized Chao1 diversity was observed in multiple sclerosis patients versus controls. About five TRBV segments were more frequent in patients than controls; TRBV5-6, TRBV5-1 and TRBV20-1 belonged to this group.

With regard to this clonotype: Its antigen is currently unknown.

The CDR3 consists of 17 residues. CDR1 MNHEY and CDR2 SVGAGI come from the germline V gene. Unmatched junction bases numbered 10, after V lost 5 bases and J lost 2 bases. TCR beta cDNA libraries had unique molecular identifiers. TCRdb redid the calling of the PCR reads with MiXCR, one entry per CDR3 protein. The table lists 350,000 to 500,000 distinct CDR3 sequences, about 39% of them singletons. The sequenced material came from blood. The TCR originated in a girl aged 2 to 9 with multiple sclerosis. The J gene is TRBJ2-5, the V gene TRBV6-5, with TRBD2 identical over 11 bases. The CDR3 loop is CASSLRSGTSGQETQYF. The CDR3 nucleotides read TGTGCCAGCAGTCTACGCTCCGGGACTAGCGGACAAGAGACCCAGTACTTC.